What follows are 30 T cell receptor beta chains derived from one specimen sequenced in a study of blood T cell repertoires in COVID-19. Sequenced by immunoSEQ multiplex PCR; TCRdb stores in-frame clones only, minus some. The sample has 200,000 to 300,000 clones, 70% to 90% seen once. The sample taken for sequencing was PBMCs or T cells enriched from blood (not recorded which). The receptors shown here come from a woman aged 40 to 55 with acute COVID-19.

The chain uses TRBV12-3 or TRBV12-4 and TRBJ2-1; D ambiguous. This CDR3 region has 11 residues. Trimming pared 6 bases from V and 10 bases from J, leaving 10 bases between. As DNA, the CDR3 is TGTGCCAGCAGCCGATCAGCGGAGCAGTTCTTC. Translation: CASSRSAEQFF.

The V gene is TRBV30, the J gene TRBJ1-5; D gene ambiguous. Germline-derived CDR1 and CDR2 are GTSNPN and SVGIG (reference sequence). The ends were cut back, 5 bases at V and 0 bases at J, with 5 bases in the middle. The CDR3 has 12 residues. CDR3 nucleotide sequence: TGTGCCTGGGCTTATAGCAATCAGCCCCAGCATTTT. It codes for CAWAYSNQPQHF.

This clone was observed once. J is TRBJ1-2 and V is TRBV7-9; TRBD1 agrees at 7 bases. Germline V CDR1 and CDR2: SEHNR, FQNEAQ (reference sequence). With V trimmed by 5 bases and J by 5 bases, 5 bases remained unmatched. This CDR3 has 13 residues. The chain's CDR3 is CASSPKTGYGYTF. DNA of the CDR3: TGTGCCAGCAGCCCAAAGACAGGGTATGGCTACACCTTC.

The rearrangement joins TRBV13 to TRBJ2-5; 12 nucleotides line up with TRBD2. The CDR3 spans 16 residues. Germline V CDR1 and CDR2: PRHDT, FYEKMQ (reference sequence). Germline trimming cut 2 bases from V and 4 bases from J; bases unmatched to any gene: 5. In DNA, the CDR3 is TGTGCCAGCAGCTTAAATAAGGGACTAGCGGGAGAGACCCAGTACTTC. It codes for CASSLNKGLAGETQYF.

The chain joins TRBV2 to TRBJ2-7; D perhaps matches TRBD2 (5 bases). Germline values: CDR1 SNHLY, CDR2 FYNNEI. Trimming removed 3 bases from V and 0 bases from J, with 12 bases in between. This CDR3 is 15 amino acids long. The CDR3 is CASSDRAESSYEQYV. CDR3 nucleotides: TGTGCCAGCAGTGACCGAGCGGAGAGCTCCTACGAGCAGTACGTC.

The table lists this clone with a few counts. The chain is built from TRBV2 and TRBJ1-5; tentatively, D is TRBD1 (6 bases). The ends were cut back, 5 bases at V and 0 bases at J, with 11 bases in the middle. Germline CDR1 reads SNHLY; CDR2 reads FYNNEI. CDR3 length equals 15 residues. CDR3 sequence: CASSLDSNSNQPQHF. CDR3 in DNA: TGTGCCAGCAGTCTGGACAGCAATAGCAATCAGCCCCAGCATTTT.

This rearrangement joins TRBV21-1 to TRBJ2-1; TRBD2 is the table's D call, not checked against the DNA. TRBV21-1 is termed a pseudogene. CDR3 size: 12 residues. DNA of the CDR3: TGTGCCAGCAGCAAACGGGGTAATGAGCAGTTCTTC. As protein: CASSKRGNEQFF.

The chain couples TRBV5-6 to TRBJ2-7, with 9 bases that match TRBD1. The germline CDR1 and CDR2 sequences are SGHDT and YYEEEE. CDR3 length equals 14 residues. After removal of 3 bases from V and 4 bases from J, the junction contained 5 bases not matched to a gene. CDR3 in DNA: TGTGCCAGCAGCTCGGGACAGGGAAGGTACGAGCAGTACTTC. Residues: CASSSGQGRYEQYF.

The chain has TRBV21-1 and TRBJ1-3; TRBD1, as called in the table, went unchecked against the DNA. TRBV21-1 is an annotated pseudogene. This CDR3 spans 18 amino acids. The CDR3 spells CASSKELPGTGSGNTIYF. As DNA, the CDR3 is TGTGCCAGCAGCAAAGAGTTGCCCGGGACAGGGTCTGGAAACACCATATATTTT.

The chain employs TRBV28 and TRBJ1-5; D gene uncertain. This CDR3 has 13 amino acids. Per the germline V gene, CDR1 is MDHEN and CDR2 is SYDVKM. Trimming cost V 4 bases and J 3 bases, with 7 bases left between them. The CDR3 loop reads CASSWGDNQPQHF. CDR3 in DNA: TGTGCCAGCAGTTGGGGAGACAATCAGCCCCAGCATTTT.

This chain connects TRBV9 to TRBJ1-1; D remains ambiguous. V was shortened by 0 bases and J by 6 bases, with 9 bases between the two germline ends. Germline CDR1 is SGDLS and CDR2 is YYNGEE. The CDR3 is made up of 13 amino acids. The CDR3 is CASSVGGIAEAFF. Here the CDR3 DNA reads TGTGCCAGCAGCGTAGGAGGCATCGCTGAAGCTTTCTTT.

This clone was picked up one time. The chain joins TRBV10-1 to TRBJ2-4; the D gene is possibly TRBD2 (5 bases). Trimming stripped 6 bases from V and 5 bases from J, with 20 bases between. CDR1 WNHNN and CDR2 SYGVQD come from the germline V gene (reference sequence). The CDR3 runs to 16 residues. The CDR3 DNA follows: TGCGCCAGCAGCGACTTAGGCCGAACCGGGGAAAACATTCAGTACTTC. It specifies CASSDLGRTGENIQYF.

The chain has TRBV5-1 and TRBJ1-6, with 12 nucleotides matching TRBD1. This CDR3 has 18 residues. Germline trimming cut 1 base from V and 7 bases from J; bases unmatched to any gene: 9. CDR1 is SGHRS, CDR2 YFSETQ, per germline. The CDR3: CASSLSGTGGIGNSPLHF. CDR3 nucleotide sequence: TGCGCCAGCAGCTTGTCCGGGACAGGGGGCATCGGCAATTCACCCCTCCACTTT. The whole variable domain, remainder taken from reference TRBV5-1 and TRBJ1-6, is KAGVTQTPRYLIKTRGQQVTLSCSPISGHRSVSWYQQTPGQGLQFLFEYFSETQRNKGNFPGRFSGRQFSNSRSEMNVSTLELGDSALYLCASSLSGTGGIGNSPLHFGNGTRLTVT.

V is TRBV13 and J is TRBJ1-2, with 7 positions matching TRBD1. With V trimmed by 1 base and J by 2 bases, 7 bases remained unmatched. The germline gives CDR1 PRHDT, CDR2 FYEKMQ (reference sequence). The CDR3 spans 16 residues. The CDR3 reads CASSLETMTGNYGYTF. In DNA form, the CDR3 reads TGTGCCAGCAGCTTAGAAACTATGACAGGGAACTATGGCTACACCTTC.

The chain employs TRBV30 and TRBJ2-6; a possible D gene is TRBD1 (6 bases). The CDR3 runs to 14 residues. Germline CDR1 is GTSNPN and CDR2 is SVGIG (reference sequence). The V end lost 6 bases, the J end lost 3 bases, and 12 bases lay between the germline ends. The DNA for the CDR3 is TGTGCCTGTCAGAAGGGGGATGGGGCCAACGTCCTGACTTTC. This sequence encodes CACQKGDGANVLTF. The variable domain in full, with the rest retrieved from reference TRBV30 and TRBJ2-6, is SQTIHQWPATLVQPVGSPLSLECTVEGTSNPNLYWYRQAAGRGLQLLFYSVGIGQISSEVPQNLSASRPQDRQFILSSKKLLLSDSGFYLCACQKGDGANVLTFGAGSRLTVL.

The genes are TRBV2 and TRBJ1-6; 8 positions match TRBD1. The CDR3 consists of 16 residues. CDR1 and CDR2 from the germline V gene are SNHLY and FYNNEI. The trim removed 3 bases at V and 3 bases at J, leaving 4 bases unmatched. Here the CDR3 DNA reads TGTGCCAGCAGTGACAGGGGGCCATACTATAATTCACCCCTCCACTTT. Its protein is CASSDRGPYYNSPLHF.

The chain carries TRBV7-8 and TRBJ1-6; possible D gene TRBD1, 6 bases. Germline lookup yields CDR1 SGHVS and CDR2 FQNEAQ. V was pared by 1 base and J by 9 bases, with 13 bases between. This CDR3 has 15 residues. CDR3 bases: TGTGCCAGCAGCTTAGGGACAGAGTCGTCTTCACCCCTCCACTTT. This sequence encodes CASSLGTESSSPLHF.

This clone was seen just once. V gene TRBV9 combines with J gene TRBJ2-7; TRBD2 matches at 7 bases. This CDR3 comprises 16 residues. V lost 0 bases and J lost 2; bases outside the gene matches: 8. The germline CDR1 and CDR2 sequences are SGDLS and YYNGEE. For the CDR3, the DNA is TGTGCCAGCAGCGTAGCTACGTCTAGCGGAACCTACGAGCAGTACTTC. It translates to CASSVATSSGTYEQYF.

This clone showed up just a few times. The rearrangement joins TRBV30 to TRBJ2-1, with 9 bases that match TRBD1. The CDR3 sequence is 13 residues long. With 4 bases clipped from V and 9 bases from J, the junction kept 7 bases outside the gene matches. Looked up from germline, CDR1 is GTSNPN and CDR2 is SVGIG (reference sequence). CDR3 nucleotides: TGTGCCTGGAAGGACAGGGGACGGGGTGAGCAGTTCTTC. Translating it yields CAWKDRGRGEQFF.

This chain uses TRBV25-1 with TRBJ2-2, with 9 positions matching TRBD1. J was trimmed by 1 base and V by 5 bases; bases with no gene match: 8. The CDR3 consists of 17 residues. CDR1 is MGHDK, CDR2 SYGVNS, per germline. CDR3 coding DNA: TGTGCCAGCAGTACCCGTCAGGGACAGGGGAACACCGGGGAGCTGTTTTTT. Its protein product is CASSTRQGQGNTGELFF.

The rearrangement uses TRBV4-2 and TRBJ1-6; possibly TRBD1 for D (5 bases). The V end lost 8 bases, the J end lost 10 bases, and 18 bases lay between the germline ends. This CDR3 has 14 amino acids. Germline CDR1 reads LGHNA; CDR2 reads YNFKEQ. CDR3 protein: CASGSEGAGSPLHF. The CDR3 DNA reads as TGTGCCAGCGGCTCGGAGGGTGCAGGGTCACCCCTCCACTTT.

The chain employs TRBV18 and TRBJ2-5; 8 bases align to TRBD1. The V gene's germline CDR1 is KGHSH and CDR2 LQKENI. This CDR3 is built from 13 residues. V shed 6 bases, J shed 5 bases, and the junction held 5 bases outside the gene matches. The CDR3 spells CASSSQGEETQYF. The CDR3 DNA sequence: TGTGCCAGCTCTTCACAGGGGGAGGAGACCCAGTACTTC. Supplemented by reference TRBV18 and TRBJ2-5, the full variable domain reads NAGVMQNPRHLVRRRGQEARLRCSPMKGHSHVYWYRQLPEEGLKFMVYLQKENIIDESGMPKERFSAEFPKEGPSILRIQQVVRGDSAAYFCASSSQGEETQYFGPGTRLLVL.

The CDR3 coding sequence is TGTGCCAGCAGCCTGGGACAGAACACTGAAGCTTTCTTT. It specifies CASSLGQNTEAFF. The V call is TRBV7-2, the J call TRBJ1-1; possibly TRBD1 for D (6 bases). The CDR3 has 13 amino acids. With 5 bases removed from V and 1 base from J, the gap between germline ends came to 8 bases. The germline V gene has CDR1 SGHTA and CDR2 FQGNSA.

CDR3 region: CASSFSGRAYSADTQYF. CDR3 sequence (DNA): TGTGCCAGCAGCTTTAGCGGGAGGGCCTATTCGGCAGATACGCAGTATTTT. The chain recombines TRBV11-2 with TRBJ2-3, with 11 bases identical to TRBD2. Losses at the gene ends were 3 bases for V and 4 bases for J; bases not matched to a gene: 9. From germline, CDR1 is SGHAT and CDR2 FQNNGV. The CDR3 length is 17 residues.

V is TRBV5-6 and J is TRBJ1-1; TRBD1 aligns across 7 bases. Trimming at V came to 3 bases and at J to 6 bases, leaving 11 bases not matched to a gene. This CDR3 has 15 amino acids. The germline V gene encodes CDR1 SGHDT and CDR2 YYEEEE. The CDR3 here is CASSSRQGSVAEAFF. The CDR3 region has the DNA TGTGCCAGCAGCTCTAGACAGGGTAGTGTCGCTGAAGCTTTCTTT.

The gene calls are TRBV18 and TRBJ2-7, with 8 bases aligning to TRBD1. The junction had 0 bases not matched to a gene; V was cut back by 2 bases and J by 3 bases. The CDR3 contains 13 residues. Germline V gives CDR1 KGHSH, CDR2 LQKENI. CDR3 coding DNA: TGTGCCAGCTCACCAGGGACAGGCTACGAGCAGTACGTC. Its translation: CASSPGTGYEQYV.

The genes are TRBV28 and TRBJ2-7; TRBD1 aligns across 7 bases. The CDR3 has 13 residues. Per the germline V gene, CDR1 is MDHEN and CDR2 is SYDVKM. V shed 7 bases and J 2 bases; nucleotides not matched to a gene: 5. CDR3 protein: CASTRGPTYEQYF. The DNA of the CDR3 is TGTGCCAGCACTAGGGGGCCGACCTACGAGCAGTACTTC.

V usage is TRBV14 and J usage is TRBJ2-3, with 13 bases aligning to TRBD2. Per germline, CDR1 SGHDN and CDR2 FVKESK. The CDR3 sequence is 19 residues long. Trimming removed 1 base from V and 3 bases from J; junction bases left unmatched: 10. The CDR3 is CASSQGGTSGITDTDTQYF. For the CDR3, the DNA is TGTGCCAGCAGCCAAGGGGGGACTAGCGGGATAACGGATACAGATACGCAGTATTTT.

The chain links TRBV7-9 to TRBJ2-1; 9 positions match TRBD2. Germline values: CDR1 SEHNR, CDR2 FQNEAQ (reference sequence). The CDR3 totals 18 residues. V was pared by 2 bases and J by 5 bases, with 13 bases of the junction left unmatched. The CDR3 bases are TGTGCCAGCAGCTTACGCGTTCTATGGACTAGCGTAGACAATGAGCAGTTCTTC. The encoded protein is CASSLRVLWTSVDNEQFF.

The V call is TRBV10-3, the J call TRBJ2-1; TRBD2 might be the D (5 bases). CDR1 is ENHRY, CDR2 SYGVKD, per germline. CDR3 size: 15 residues. V was shortened by 3 bases and J by 4 bases, with 13 bases between the two germline ends. The CDR3 reads CAISEKSGPYNEQFF. The CDR3 DNA sequence: TGTGCCATCAGTGAAAAAAGCGGTCCATACAATGAGCAGTTCTTC.